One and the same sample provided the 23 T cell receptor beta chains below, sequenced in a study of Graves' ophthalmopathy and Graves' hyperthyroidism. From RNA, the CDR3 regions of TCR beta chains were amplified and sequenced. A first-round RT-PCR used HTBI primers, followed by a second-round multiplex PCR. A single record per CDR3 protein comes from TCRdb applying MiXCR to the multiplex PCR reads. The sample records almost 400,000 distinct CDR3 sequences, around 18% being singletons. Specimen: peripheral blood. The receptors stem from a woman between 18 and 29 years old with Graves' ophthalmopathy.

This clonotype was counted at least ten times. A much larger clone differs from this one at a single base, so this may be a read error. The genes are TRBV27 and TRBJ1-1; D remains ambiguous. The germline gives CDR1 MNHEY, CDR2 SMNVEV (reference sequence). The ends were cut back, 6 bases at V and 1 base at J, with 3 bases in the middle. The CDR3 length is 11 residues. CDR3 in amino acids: CASRWNTEAFF. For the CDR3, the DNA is TGTGCCAGCAGGTGGAACACTGAAGCTTTCTTT.

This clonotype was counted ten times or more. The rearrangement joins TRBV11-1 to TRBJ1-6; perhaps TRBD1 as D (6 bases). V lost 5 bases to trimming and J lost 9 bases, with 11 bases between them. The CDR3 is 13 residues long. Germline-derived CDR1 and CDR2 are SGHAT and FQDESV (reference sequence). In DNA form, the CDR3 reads TGTGCCAGCAGCCGGGACATCGCTTCACCCCTCCACTTT. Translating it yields CASSRDIASPLHF.

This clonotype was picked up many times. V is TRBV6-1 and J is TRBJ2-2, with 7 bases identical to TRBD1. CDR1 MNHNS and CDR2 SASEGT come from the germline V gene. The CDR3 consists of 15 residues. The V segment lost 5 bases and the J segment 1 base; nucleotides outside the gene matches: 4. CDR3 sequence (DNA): TGTGCCAGCAGTCCCGGACAGGTGAACACCGGGGAGCTGTTTTTT. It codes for CASSPGQVNTGELFF.

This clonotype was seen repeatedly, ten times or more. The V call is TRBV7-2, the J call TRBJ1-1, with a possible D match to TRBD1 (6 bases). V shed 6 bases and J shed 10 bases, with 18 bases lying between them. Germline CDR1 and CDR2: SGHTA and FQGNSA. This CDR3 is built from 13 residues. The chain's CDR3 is CASSSQQGMRAFF. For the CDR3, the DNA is TGTGCCAGCAGTTCACAACAGGGAATGAGAGCTTTCTTT.

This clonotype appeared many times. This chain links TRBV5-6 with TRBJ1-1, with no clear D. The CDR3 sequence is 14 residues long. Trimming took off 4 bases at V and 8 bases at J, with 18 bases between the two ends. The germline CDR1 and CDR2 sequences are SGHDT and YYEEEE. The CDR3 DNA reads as TGTGCCAGCAGCGGTAGTAGGCTCAACGGGGAAGCTTTCTTT. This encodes CASSGSRLNGEAFF.

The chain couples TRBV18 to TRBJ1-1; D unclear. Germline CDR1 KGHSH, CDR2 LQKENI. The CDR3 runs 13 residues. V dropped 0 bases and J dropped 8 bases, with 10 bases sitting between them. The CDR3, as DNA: TGTGCCAGCTCACCACCTGTCAGCCAGGAAGCTTTCTTT. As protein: CASSPPVSQEAFF.

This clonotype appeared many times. The CDR3 DNA reads as TGTGCCAGCAGCGTAGCAACTAGCGGAATCTACGAGCAGTACTTC. Translating it yields CASSVATSGIYEQYF. The chain has TRBV9 and TRBJ2-7; TRBD2 matches 8 bases. Germline CDR1 is SGDLS and CDR2 is YYNGEE. The CDR3 is made up of 15 amino acids. The V gene end was trimmed by 0 bases and the J gene end by 3 bases; junction bases not matched to a gene: 5.

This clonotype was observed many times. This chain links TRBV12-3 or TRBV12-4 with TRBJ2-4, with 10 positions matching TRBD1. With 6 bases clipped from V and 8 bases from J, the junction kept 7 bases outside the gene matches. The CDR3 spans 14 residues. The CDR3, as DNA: TGTGCCAGCAGGGCGACAGGGGGCGTCGACATTCAGTACTTC. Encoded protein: CASRATGGVDIQYF.

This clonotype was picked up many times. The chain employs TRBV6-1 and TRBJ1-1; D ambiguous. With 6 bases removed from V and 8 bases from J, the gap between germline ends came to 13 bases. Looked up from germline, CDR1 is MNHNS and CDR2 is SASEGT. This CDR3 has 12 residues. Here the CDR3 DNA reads TGTGCCAGCAGCGCTGGTGACTGGGAAGCTTTCTTT. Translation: CASSAGDWEAFF.

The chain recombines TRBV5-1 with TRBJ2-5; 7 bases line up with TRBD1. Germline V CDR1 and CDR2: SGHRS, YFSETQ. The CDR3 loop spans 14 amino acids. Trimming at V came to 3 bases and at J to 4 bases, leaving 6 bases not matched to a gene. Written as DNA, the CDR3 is TGCGCCAGCAGCTACGGACAGGATGGAGAGACCCAGTACTTC. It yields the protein CASSYGQDGETQYF.

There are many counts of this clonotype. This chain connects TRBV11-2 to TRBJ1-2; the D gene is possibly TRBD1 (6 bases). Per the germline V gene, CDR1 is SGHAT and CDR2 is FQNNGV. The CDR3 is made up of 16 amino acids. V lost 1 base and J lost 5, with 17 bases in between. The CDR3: CASSLGLNREPYGYTF. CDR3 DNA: TGTGCCAGCAGCTTAGGATTAAACAGGGAGCCTTATGGCTACACCTTC.

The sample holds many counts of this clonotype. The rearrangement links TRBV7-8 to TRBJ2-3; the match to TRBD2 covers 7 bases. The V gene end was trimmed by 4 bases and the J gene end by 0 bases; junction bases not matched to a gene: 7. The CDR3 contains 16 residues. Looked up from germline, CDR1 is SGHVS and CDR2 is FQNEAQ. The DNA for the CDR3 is TGTGCCAGCAGCTCCGGGGCTAGCGGAAGCACAGATACGCAGTATTTT. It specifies CASSSGASGSTDTQYF.

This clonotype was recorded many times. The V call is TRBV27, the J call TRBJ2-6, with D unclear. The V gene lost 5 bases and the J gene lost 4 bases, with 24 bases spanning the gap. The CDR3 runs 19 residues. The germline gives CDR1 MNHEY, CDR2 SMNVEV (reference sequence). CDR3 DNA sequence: TGTGCCAGCAGTCCTAAATCTCTTAATAGCCAAGTGGGGGCCAACGTCCTGACTTTC. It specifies CASSPKSLNSQVGANVLTF.

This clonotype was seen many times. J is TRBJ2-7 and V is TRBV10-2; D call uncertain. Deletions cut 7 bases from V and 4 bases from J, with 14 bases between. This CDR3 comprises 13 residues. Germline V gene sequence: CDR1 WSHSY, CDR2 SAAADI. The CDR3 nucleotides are TGCGCCAGCACCAAGAGCCTCTTGTACGAGCAGTACTTC. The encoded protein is CASTKSLLYEQYF.

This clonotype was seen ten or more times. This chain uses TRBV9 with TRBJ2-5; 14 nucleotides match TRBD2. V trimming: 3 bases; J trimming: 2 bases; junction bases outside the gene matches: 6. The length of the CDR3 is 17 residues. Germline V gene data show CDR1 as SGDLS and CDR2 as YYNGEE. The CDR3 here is CASSAGLAGVQQETQYF. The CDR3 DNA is TGTGCCAGCAGCGCGGGACTAGCGGGGGTCCAACAAGAGACCCAGTACTTC.

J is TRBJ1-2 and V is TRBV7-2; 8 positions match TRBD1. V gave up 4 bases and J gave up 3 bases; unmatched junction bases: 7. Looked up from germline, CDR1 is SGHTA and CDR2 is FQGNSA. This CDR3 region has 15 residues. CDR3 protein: CASSSFDRGDYGYTF. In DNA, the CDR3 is TGTGCCAGCAGCTCATTCGACAGGGGTGACTATGGCTACACCTTC.

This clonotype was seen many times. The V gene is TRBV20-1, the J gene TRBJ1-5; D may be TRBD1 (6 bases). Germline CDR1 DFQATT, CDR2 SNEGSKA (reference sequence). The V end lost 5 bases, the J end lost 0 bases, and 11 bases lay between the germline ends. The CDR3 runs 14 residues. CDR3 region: CSAPAGASNQPQHF. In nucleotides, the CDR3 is TGCAGTGCTCCGGCGGGGGCTAGCAATCAGCCCCAGCATTTT.

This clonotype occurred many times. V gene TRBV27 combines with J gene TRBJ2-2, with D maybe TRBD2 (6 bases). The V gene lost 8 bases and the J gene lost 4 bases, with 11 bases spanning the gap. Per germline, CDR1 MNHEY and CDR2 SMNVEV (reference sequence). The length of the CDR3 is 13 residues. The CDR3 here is CASRGYVTGELFF. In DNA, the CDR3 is TGTGCCAGCCGGGGGTATGTCACCGGGGAGCTGTTTTTT.

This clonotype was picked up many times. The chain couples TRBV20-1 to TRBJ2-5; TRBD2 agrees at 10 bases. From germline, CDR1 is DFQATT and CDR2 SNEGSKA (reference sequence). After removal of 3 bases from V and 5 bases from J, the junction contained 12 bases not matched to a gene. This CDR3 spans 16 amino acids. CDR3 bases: TGCAGTGCTAGGGTTTTAGCGGGGGGCGATTGGGAGACCCAGTACTTC. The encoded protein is CSARVLAGGDWETQYF.

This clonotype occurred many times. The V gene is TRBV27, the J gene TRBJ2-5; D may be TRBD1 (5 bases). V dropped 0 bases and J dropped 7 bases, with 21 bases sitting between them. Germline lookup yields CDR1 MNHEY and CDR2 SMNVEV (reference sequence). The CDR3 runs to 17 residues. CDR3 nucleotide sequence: TGTGCCAGCAGTTTATCGCTTTGGGGCACAGAAGGTGGGACCCAGTACTTC. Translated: CASSLSLWGTEGGTQYF.

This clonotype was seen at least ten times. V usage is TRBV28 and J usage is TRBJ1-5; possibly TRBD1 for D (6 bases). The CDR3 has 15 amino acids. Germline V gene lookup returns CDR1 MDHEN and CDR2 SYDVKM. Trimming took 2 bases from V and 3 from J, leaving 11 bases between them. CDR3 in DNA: TGTGCCAGCAGTTTAAGCAGGGGCAACAATCAGCCCCAGCATTTT. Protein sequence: CASSLSRGNNQPQHF.

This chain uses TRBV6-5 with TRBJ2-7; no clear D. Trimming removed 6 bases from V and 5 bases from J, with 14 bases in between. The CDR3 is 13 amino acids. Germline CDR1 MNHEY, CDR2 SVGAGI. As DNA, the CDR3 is TGTGCCAGCAGCTTAGAGGTTCTCCACGAGCAGTACTTC. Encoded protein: CASSLEVLHEQYF.

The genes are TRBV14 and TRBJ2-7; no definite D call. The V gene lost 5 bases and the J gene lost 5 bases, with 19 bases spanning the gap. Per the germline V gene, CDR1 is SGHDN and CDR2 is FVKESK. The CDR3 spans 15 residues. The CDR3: CASSWTPGPPHEQYF. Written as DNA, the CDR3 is TGTGCCAGCAGCTGGACCCCCGGACCACCCCACGAGCAGTACTTC.